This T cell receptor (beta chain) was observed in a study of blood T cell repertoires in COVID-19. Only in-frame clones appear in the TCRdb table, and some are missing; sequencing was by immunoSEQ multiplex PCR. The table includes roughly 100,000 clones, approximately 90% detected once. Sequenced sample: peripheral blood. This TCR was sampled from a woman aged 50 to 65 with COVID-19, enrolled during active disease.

The CDR3 DNA follows: TGTGCCAGCAGCCCCATGGTGGCCGACACCGGGGAGCTGTTTTTT. This translates into CASSPMVADTGELFF. V and J are TRBV11-2 and TRBJ2-2, with D uncertain. V lost 5 bases to trimming and J lost 3 bases, with 13 bases between them. This CDR3 is 15 amino acids long. Germline-derived CDR1 and CDR2 are SGHAT and FQNNGV.